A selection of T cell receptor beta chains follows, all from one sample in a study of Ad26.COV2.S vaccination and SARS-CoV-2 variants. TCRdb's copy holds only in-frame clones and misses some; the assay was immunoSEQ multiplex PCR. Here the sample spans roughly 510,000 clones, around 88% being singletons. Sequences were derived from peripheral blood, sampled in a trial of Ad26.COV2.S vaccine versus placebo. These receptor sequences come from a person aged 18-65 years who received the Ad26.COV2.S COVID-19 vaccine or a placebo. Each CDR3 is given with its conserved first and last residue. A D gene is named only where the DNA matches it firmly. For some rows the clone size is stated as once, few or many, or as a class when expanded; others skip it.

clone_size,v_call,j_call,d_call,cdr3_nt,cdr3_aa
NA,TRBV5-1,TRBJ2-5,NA,TGCGCCAGCAGCTCTTATCCCCGGGGGAGGAGACAAGAGACCCAGTACTTC,CASSSYPRGRRQETQYF
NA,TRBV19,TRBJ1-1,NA,TGTGCCAGTAGTATCCCCCCCCTGAGGGGCTCTGAAGCTTTCTTT,CASSIPPLRGSEAFF
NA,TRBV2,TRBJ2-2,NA,TGTGCCAGCAGAAGGGGACCGGGAGCGAACACCGGGGAGCTGTTTTTT,CASRRGPGANTGELFF
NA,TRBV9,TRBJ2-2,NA,TGTGCCAGCAGCGTAAGTAGCGTCTCCACCGGGGAGCTGTTTTTT,CASSVSSVSTGELFF
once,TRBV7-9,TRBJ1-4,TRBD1,TGTGCCAGCAGCTCGAACAGGGGGACTGGAATTGAAAAACTGTTTTTT,CASSSNRGTGIEKLFF
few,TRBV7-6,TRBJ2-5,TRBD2,TGTGCCAGCAGCCCCCGACTAGCCGAAGAGACCCAGTACTTC,CASSPRLAEETQYF
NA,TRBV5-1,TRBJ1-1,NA,TGCGCCAGCAGCTTATACAGGGTGGGTAACACTGAAGCTTTCTTT,CASSLYRVGNTEAFF
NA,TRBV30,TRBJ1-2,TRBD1,TGTGCCTGGAACCTACTCCAGGGGGCCGGTGGCTACACCTTC,CAWNLLQGAGGYTF
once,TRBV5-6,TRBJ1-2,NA,TGTGCCAGCAGCTGGTGGGGCGCAGGGATCGAGTATGGCTACACCTTC,CASSWWGAGIEYGYTF
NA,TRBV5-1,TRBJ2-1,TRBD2,TGCGCCAGCAGCTTGGTAGCGGGAAGCTCCTACAATGAGCAGTTCTTC,CASSLVAGSSYNEQFF
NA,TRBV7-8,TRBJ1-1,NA,TGTGCCAGCAGTCCAGCGAGGTGGACTGAAGCTTTCTTT,CASSPARWTEAFF
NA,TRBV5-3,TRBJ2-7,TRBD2,TGTGCCAGACCCGACGGACTAGTTTTCTCCTACGAGCAGTACTTC,CARPDGLVFSYEQYF
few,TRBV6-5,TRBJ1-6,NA,TGTGCCAGTTCACGGGGGTGGAAAGATTCACCCCTCCACTTT,CASSRGWKDSPLHF
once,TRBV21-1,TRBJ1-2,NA,TGTGCCAGCAGCAAATTGAGTGGGCCCCTCTATGGCTACACCTTC,CASSKLSGPLYGYTF
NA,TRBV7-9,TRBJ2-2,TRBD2,TGTGCCAGCAAGCGGGGACTAGCGGGAAACATCGGGGAGCTGTTTTTT,CASKRGLAGNIGELFF
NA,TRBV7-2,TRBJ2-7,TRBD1,TGTGCCAGCAGCTTAGATCATAGGACAGGGGCCTACGAGCAGTACTTC,CASSLDHRTGAYEQYF
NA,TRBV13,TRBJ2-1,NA,TGTGCCAGCAGCCCAGACTCCAGCGGATCCTACAATGAGCAGTTCTTC,CASSPDSSGSYNEQFF
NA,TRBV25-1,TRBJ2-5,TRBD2,TGTGCCAGCAGTCCACCGGCGGGAGCGGGAGAGACCCAGTACTTC,CASSPPAGAGETQYF
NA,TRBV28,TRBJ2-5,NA,TGTGCCAGCACCTCCCAGAGATCCAAAGAGACCCAGTACTTC,CASTSQRSKETQYF
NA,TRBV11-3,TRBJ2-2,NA,TGTGCCAGCGGCAGCAGCGCGAACACCGGGGAGCTGTTTTTT,CASGSSANTGELFF
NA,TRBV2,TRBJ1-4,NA,TGTGCCAGCAGTGAACTCAGGGTCGATGAAAAACTGTTTTTT,CASSELRVDEKLFF
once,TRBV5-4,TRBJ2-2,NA,TGTGCCAGCAGCTTGGAAGCTAAGGCGAGAGCGGACACCGGGGAGCTGTTTTTT,CASSLEAKARADTGELFF
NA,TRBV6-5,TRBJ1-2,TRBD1,TGTGCCAGCAGAAGACAGGGGGCCTTGAAAGGCTACACCTTC,CASRRQGALKGYTF
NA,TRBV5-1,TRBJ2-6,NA,TGCGCCAGCAGCTTTGCTTACCCTAGCTCTGGGGCCAACGTCCTGACTTTC,CASSFAYPSSGANVLTF
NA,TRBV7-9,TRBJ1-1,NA,TGTGCCAGCGGGAACACCCAGAACACTGAAGCTTTCTTT,CASGNTQNTEAFF
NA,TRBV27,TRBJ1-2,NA,TGTGCCAGCAGTTTAGGGCAGGGGTACTATGGCTACACCTTC,CASSLGQGYYGYTF
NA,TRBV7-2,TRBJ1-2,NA,TGTGCCAGCAGCTTAGCAAGGACAGCCTTTAACTATGGCTACACCTTC,CASSLARTAFNYGYTF
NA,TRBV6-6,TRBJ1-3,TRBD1,TGTGCCAGCACCGTACAGGGGAGAAGGGCTGGAAACACCATATATTTT,CASTVQGRRAGNTIYF
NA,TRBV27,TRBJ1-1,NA,TGTGCCAGCAGTTTTACCCCTGCGAACACTGAAGCTTTCTTT,CASSFTPANTEAFF